This record looks at one T cell receptor beta chain sequence and its context. The CDR3 runs 16 residues. Between the trimmed V and J ends, which lost 5 bases and 6 bases, there was a span of 20 bases. Germline assignment: CDR1 KGHSH and CDR2 LQKENI. The sample comes from a study of blood T cell repertoires in COVID-19. Study-wide context: The analysed material was cDNA or gDNA that came from T cells, B-cell-depleted T cells, or PBMCs.

In the original analysis: From reference gene primer amplification, estimates of nucleated cell counts were derived. Libraries were prepared by immunoSEQ multiplex PCR; TCRdb keeps only in-frame clonotypes and omits some of them. Clone size and the V and J calls come from that table; the DNA yielded D and trimming. The table lists roughly 97,000 clones, over 75% of them singletons. Specimen: peripheral blood. This sequence originates from a man in his sixties with acute or convalescent COVID-19. This sequence joins TRBV18 and TRBJ2-1, with D maybe TRBD2 (7 bases). CDR3 loop: CASSTGEGGPLNEQFF. CDR3 DNA: TGTGCCAGCTCAACCGGGGAGGGGGGGCCCCTCAATGAGCAGTTCTTC.